The 17 T cell receptor beta chains below come from one sample, sequenced in a study of response to subunit inactivated influenza vaccine. TCRdb analysed the RT-PCR reads with MiXCR anew, one entry per CDR3 protein. The data hold hundreds of thousands of distinct CDR3 sequences, with 7.6% observed a single time. Sequenced here: PBMCs from blood, sampled less than 30 months after vaccination. These receptors all come from a man aged 45 to 75 who received an inactivated influenza vaccine.

The rearrangement uses TRBV12-3 or TRBV12-4 and TRBJ2-6, with no clear D. The CDR3 contains 15 residues. Trimming took 3 bases from V and 4 from J, leaving 10 bases between them. This CDR3 is CASSFPGRGANVLTF. The CDR3 DNA sequence: TGTGCCAGCAGTTTCCCGGGTCGCGGGGCCAACGTCCTGACTTTC.

This clonotype was counted between two and nine times. The chain carries TRBV2 and TRBJ2-5; D is ambiguous. From germline, CDR1 is SNHLY and CDR2 FYNNEI. There are 13 residues in the CDR3. With 4 bases removed from V and 7 bases from J, the gap between germline ends came to 13 bases. In DNA, the CDR3 is TGTGCCAGCAGTGGGACCCCTCCTGGGACCCAGTACTTC. Translated: CASSGTPPGTQYF.

This clonotype was seen more than once but under ten times. J is TRBJ1-1 and V is TRBV6-5, with D hard to call. The V and J ends lost 0 bases and 5 bases respectively, with 7 bases between them. The CDR3 has 13 residues. Germline lookup yields CDR1 MNHEY and CDR2 SVGAGI. Here the CDR3 reads CASSYSLGTEAFF. CDR3 coding DNA: TGTGCCAGCAGTTACTCATTAGGGACTGAAGCTTTCTTT.

The J gene is TRBJ1-3, the V gene TRBV20-1; possibly TRBD1 for D (5 bases). Germline V CDR1 and CDR2: DFQATT, SNEGSKA (reference sequence). The CDR3 is made up of 16 amino acids. The V and J ends lost 3 bases and 0 bases respectively, with 15 bases between them. The CDR3 protein is CSARKLSGGSGNTIYF. CDR3 DNA sequence: TGCAGTGCTAGGAAATTATCCGGGGGCTCTGGAAACACCATATATTTT.

This clonotype was seen at least ten times. The chain couples TRBV20-1 to TRBJ2-1; D is perhaps TRBD2 (5 bases). The germline V and J ends were trimmed by 6 bases and 4 bases, with 19 bases remaining between them. Per germline, CDR1 DFQATT and CDR2 SNEGSKA (reference sequence). The CDR3 contains 15 residues. In DNA form, the CDR3 reads TGCAGTGCCACCGGGGAGCAGAAGGGATACAATGAGCAGTTCTTC. Protein: CSATGEQKGYNEQFF.

This clonotype was observed a handful of times. V is TRBV29-1 and J is TRBJ2-1; TRBD2 is a possible D gene (5 bases). This CDR3 is 16 amino acids long. Trimming cost V 7 bases and J 1 base, with 20 bases left between them. From germline, CDR1 is SQVTM and CDR2 ANQGSEA. For the CDR3, the DNA is TGCAGCGCTGGGGAAAGCGGCAGGACGTCCTACAATGAGCAGTTCTTC. This codes for CSAGESGRTSYNEQFF.

Ten or more counts support this clonotype. J is TRBJ2-4 and V is TRBV20-1; D remains unclear. Germline CDR1 reads DFQATT; CDR2 reads SNEGSKA (reference sequence). V lost 3 bases and J 6 bases, leaving 15 bases between the germline ends. The CDR3 spans 14 residues. The CDR3 spells CSASPLGKPNIQYF. The DNA of the CDR3 is TGCAGTGCTAGTCCCCTGGGGAAGCCAAACATTCAGTACTTC.

This clonotype has ten or more counts. The V gene is TRBV7-9, the J gene TRBJ2-3; no clear D. Germline V CDR1 and CDR2: SEHNR, FQNEAQ (reference sequence). The CDR3 has 15 residues. Trimming left V 3 bases short and J 2 bases short, with 12 bases between. The CDR3 DNA reads as TGTGCCAGCAGCTTTACTGACTCCAACACAGATACGCAGTATTTT. Its translation is CASSFTDSNTDTQYF.

CDR3 protein: CASSLGGGQPGLAQETQYF. The CDR3 DNA is TGTGCCAGCAGCTTAGGGGGGGGGCAACCAGGGCTAGCCCAAGAGACCCAGTACTTC. This chain uses TRBV7-8 with TRBJ2-5; weak D call: TRBD2 (7 bases). Trimming pared 1 base from V and 1 base from J, leaving 22 bases between. The CDR3 consists of 19 residues. CDR1 SGHVS and CDR2 FQNEAQ come from the germline V gene.

The chain is built from TRBV20-1 and TRBJ2-2; 7 bases match TRBD1. V lost 4 bases to trimming and J lost 4 bases; unmatched junction nucleotides: 3. CDR1 and CDR2 (germline): DFQATT, SNEGSKA (reference sequence). CDR3 length: 13 amino acids. CDR3 protein: CSAKGDSTGELFF. The CDR3 DNA follows: TGCAGTGCTAAAGGGGACAGCACCGGGGAGCTGTTTTTT.

V usage is TRBV20-1 and J usage is TRBJ2-5, with 8 bases lining up with TRBD2. The V gene's germline CDR1 is DFQATT and CDR2 SNEGSKA (reference sequence). This CDR3 spans 13 amino acids. The J segment lost 1 base and the V segment lost 7 bases, leaving 5 bases of the junction unmatched. For the CDR3, the DNA is TGCAGTGGGCCGGGACTAGGCCAAGAGACCCAGTACTTC. As protein: CSGPGLGQETQYF.

This clonotype was seen only a few times. This chain joins TRBV4-3 and TRBJ2-6; no definite D call. The V and J ends lost 0 bases and 1 base respectively, with 4 bases between them. The CDR3 length is 15 residues. CDR1 and CDR2 (germline): LGHNA, YSLEER. CDR3 loop: CASSQEVSGANVLTF. In nucleotides, the CDR3 is TGCGCCAGCAGCCAAGAGGTGTCTGGGGCCAACGTCCTGACTTTC.

This clonotype was counted between two and nine times. The V gene is TRBV7-9, the J gene TRBJ2-6; perhaps D is TRBD1 or TRBD2 (5 bases each). Germline V CDR1 and CDR2: SEHNR, FQNEAQ (reference sequence). There are 17 residues in the CDR3. V lost 3 bases and J lost 0, with 12 bases in between. CDR3 nucleotides: TGTGCCAGCAGCTTGACCGGGACGGTCTCTGGGGCCAACGTCCTGACTTTC. Residues: CASSLTGTVSGANVLTF.

This clonotype has just one count. This chain connects TRBV4-3 to TRBJ1-4; 7 nucleotides agree with TRBD1. V dropped 4 bases and J dropped 0; count of bases not matched to a gene: 5. The CDR3 covers 16 residues. Germline V gives CDR1 LGHNA, CDR2 YSLEER. CDR3 region: CASSRDRFATNEKLFF. DNA for the CDR3: TGCGCCAGCAGCCGGGACAGATTTGCAACTAATGAAAAACTGTTTTTT.

The CDR3 coding sequence is TGTGCCAGCAGGACGACAGGGCCCAGGGGCTCCTATAATTCACCCCTCCACTTT. Translation: CASRTTGPRGSYNSPLHF. The chain couples TRBV28 to TRBJ1-6; TRBD1 aligns across 7 bases. Germline V gene lookup returns CDR1 MDHEN and CDR2 SYDVKM. V trimming: 6 bases; J trimming: 0 bases; junction bases outside the gene matches: 11. This CDR3 region has 18 residues.

This rearrangement joins TRBV30 to TRBJ2-2; TRBD1 might be the D (6 bases). Germline V lookup: CDR1 GTSNPN, CDR2 SVGIG (reference sequence). Trimming removed 2 bases at V and 3 bases at J, with 10 bases between. This CDR3 has 14 amino acids. CDR3 in amino acids: CAWSLGAHTGELFF. DNA for the CDR3: TGTGCCTGGAGTCTGGGGGCCCACACCGGGGAGCTGTTTTTT.

The chain uses TRBV4-3 and TRBJ2-5; D might be TRBD1 (5 bases). The CDR3 spans 15 residues. Trimming cost V 2 bases and J 5 bases, with 15 bases left between them. Germline assignment: CDR1 LGHNA and CDR2 YSLEER. The CDR3 DNA is TGCGCCAGCAGCCAATTGTACAGGCCTGGGGAGACCCAGTACTTC. Translating gives CASSQLYRPGETQYF.